The T cell receptor (beta chain) under discussion was sequenced for a study of post-analysis software for immune sequencing data. Study summary: Both relapsing-remitting and secondary progressive multiple sclerosis featured among the disease courses, as did progressive-relapsing multiple sclerosis. General study findings and limits: Those samples that were prepared in the same batch co-clustered strongly by F measure. Among a handful of TRBV segments more frequent in patients than controls were TRBV5-6, TRBV5-1 and TRBV20-1.

Unique molecular identifiers had been added to the TCR beta cDNA libraries. It was from roughly 0.93 to 9.6 million T cells that 530,000 or so cDNA molecules came. One entry per CDR3 protein, called by TCRdb with MiXCR from the PCR reads. The sample records fewer than 550,000 distinct CDR3 sequences, approximately 31% being singletons. As for this clonotype: Its antigen remains unknown.

Trimming removed 4 bases at V and 0 bases at J, with 11 bases between. The CDR3 is 15 residues long. Germline CDR1 is SGHKS and CDR2 is YYEKEE (reference sequence). Material: blood. The rearrangement uses TRBV5-5 and TRBJ2-1; TRBD1 might be the D (6 bases). This clonotype was obtained from a girl aged 2 to 17 with multiple sclerosis. The CDR3 DNA reads as TGTGCCAGCAGCAGAGGGGACACCTCCTACAATGAGCAGTTCTTC. It yields the protein CASSRGDTSYNEQFF. The full variable domain, rest sourced from reference TRBV5-5 and TRBJ2-1, is DAGVTQSPTHLIKTRGQQVTLRCSPISGHKSVSWYQQVLGQGPQFIFQYYEKEERGRGNFPDRFSARQFPNYSSELNVNALLLGDSALYLCASSRGDTSYNEQFFGPGTRLTVL.